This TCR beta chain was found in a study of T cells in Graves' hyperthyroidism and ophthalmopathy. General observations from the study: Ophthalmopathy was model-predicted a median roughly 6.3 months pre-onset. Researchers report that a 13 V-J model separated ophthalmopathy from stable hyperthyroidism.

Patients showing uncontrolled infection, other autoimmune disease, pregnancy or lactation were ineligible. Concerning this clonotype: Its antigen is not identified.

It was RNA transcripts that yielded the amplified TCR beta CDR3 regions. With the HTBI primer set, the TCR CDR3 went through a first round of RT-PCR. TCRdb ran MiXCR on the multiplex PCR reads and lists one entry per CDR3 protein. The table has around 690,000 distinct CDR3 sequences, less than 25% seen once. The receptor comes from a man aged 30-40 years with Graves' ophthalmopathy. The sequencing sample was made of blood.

The CDR3 spells CASSFSGVYEQYF. The DNA for the CDR3 is TGTGCCAGCAGCTTTTCAGGGGTGTACGAGCAGTACTTC. This sequence joins TRBV11-2 and TRBJ2-7; the D gene is possibly TRBD1 (6 bases). The CDR3 extends over 13 amino acids. V was cut by 3 bases and J by 4 bases, with 10 bases left in between. Germline V gene data show CDR1 as SGHAT and CDR2 as FQNNGV.